The source of this T cell receptor beta chain is a study of beta chain features in type 1 diabetes. Study conclusions and caveats: Sequencing used cDNA, and cells with high TCR expression could therefore be over-represented. HLA effects on TCRB rearrangement stayed unresolved here. VDJ junctions from patients with type 1 diabetes contained fewer insertions and more deletions. Shortening of TCRB CDR3s, moderate but significant, appeared in all four CD4+ subsets of Type 1 diabetes patients.

In this sample, this clone turned up a few times. Its antigen remains unidentified. Since the CDR3 does not end with the conserved phenylalanine or tryptophan, this likely comes from a read error. The limits of the CDR3 on the DNA are not certain, so only TCRdb's listed CDR3 is given. The germline CDR1 and CDR2 sequences are SGHRS and YFSETQ. The CDR3 length is 9 residues, termini included. CD45RO/CCR7/CD25/CD127/CD95/CD27 separated CD4+ naive, central memory, regulatory and stem cell-like memory cells by sorting. The sequenced template was cDNA made from the entire isolated RNA. The repertoire was sequenced with immunoSEQ multiplex PCR; TCRdb's copy has only in-frame clones and lacks some. The sample records 240,000 or so clones, more than 11% being singletons.

Sequencing used naive CD4+ T cells from blood. V is TRBV5-1 and J is TRBJ1-2; no DNA check was done on the table's D call, TRBD1. The sequence derives from a man in his thirties or forties with type 1 diabetes. CDR3 in amino acids: CASSTDRAL.